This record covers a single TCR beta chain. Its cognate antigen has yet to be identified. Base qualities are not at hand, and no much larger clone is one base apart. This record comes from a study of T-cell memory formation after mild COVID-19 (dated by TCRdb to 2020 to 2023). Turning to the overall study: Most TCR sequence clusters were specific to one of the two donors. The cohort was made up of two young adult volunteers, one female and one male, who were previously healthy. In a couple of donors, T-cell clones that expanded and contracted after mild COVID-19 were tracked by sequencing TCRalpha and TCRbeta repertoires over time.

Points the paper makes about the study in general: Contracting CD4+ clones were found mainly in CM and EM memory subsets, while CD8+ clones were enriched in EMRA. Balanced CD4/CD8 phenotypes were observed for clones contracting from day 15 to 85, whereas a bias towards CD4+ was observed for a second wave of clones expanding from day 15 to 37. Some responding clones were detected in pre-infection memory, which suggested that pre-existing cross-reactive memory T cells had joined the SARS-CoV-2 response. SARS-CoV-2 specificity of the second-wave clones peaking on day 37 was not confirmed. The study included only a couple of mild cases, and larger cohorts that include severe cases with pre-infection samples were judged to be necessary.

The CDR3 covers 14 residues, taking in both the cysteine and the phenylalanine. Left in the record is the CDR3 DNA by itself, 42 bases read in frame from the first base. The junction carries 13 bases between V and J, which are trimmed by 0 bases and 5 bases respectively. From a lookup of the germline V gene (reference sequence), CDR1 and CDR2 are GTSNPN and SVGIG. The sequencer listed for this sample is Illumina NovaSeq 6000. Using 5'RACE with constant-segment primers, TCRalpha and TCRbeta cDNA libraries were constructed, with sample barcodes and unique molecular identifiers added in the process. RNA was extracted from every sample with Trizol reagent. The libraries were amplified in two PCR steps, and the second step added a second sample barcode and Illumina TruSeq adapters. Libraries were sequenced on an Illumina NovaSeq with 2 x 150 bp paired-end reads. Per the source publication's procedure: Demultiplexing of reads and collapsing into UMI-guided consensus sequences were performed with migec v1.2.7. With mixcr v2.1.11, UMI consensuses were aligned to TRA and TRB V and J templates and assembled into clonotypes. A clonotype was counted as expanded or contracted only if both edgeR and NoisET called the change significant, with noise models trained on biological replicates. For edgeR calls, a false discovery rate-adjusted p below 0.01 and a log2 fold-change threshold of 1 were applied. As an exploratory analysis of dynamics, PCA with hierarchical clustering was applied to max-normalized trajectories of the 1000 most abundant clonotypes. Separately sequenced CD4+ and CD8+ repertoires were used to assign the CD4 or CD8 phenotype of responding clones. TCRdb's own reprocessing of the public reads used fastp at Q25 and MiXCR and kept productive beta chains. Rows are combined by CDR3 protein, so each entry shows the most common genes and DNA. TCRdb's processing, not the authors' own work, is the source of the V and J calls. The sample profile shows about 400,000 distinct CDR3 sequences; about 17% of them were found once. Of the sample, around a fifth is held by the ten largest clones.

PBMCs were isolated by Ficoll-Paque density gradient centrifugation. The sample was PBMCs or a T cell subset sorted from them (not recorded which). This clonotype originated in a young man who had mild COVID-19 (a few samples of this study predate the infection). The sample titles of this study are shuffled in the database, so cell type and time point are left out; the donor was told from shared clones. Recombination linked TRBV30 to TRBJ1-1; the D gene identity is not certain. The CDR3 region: CAWSVKGLTTEAFF. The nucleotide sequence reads TGTGCCTGGAGTGTAAAGGGCTTAACTACTGAAGCTTTCTTT.